The next 18 T cell receptor beta chains were all read from a single sample in a study of T cells after yellow fever vaccination. TCRdb reanalysed the 5' RACE reads using MiXCR and keeps one entry per CDR3 protein. The sample carries about 300,000 distinct CDR3 sequences, around 3.9% recorded once. Sequenced here: PBMCs, sampled 5 days after the yellow fever booster vaccination. The receptors stem from a man aged 18-30 years who received the YFV17D yellow fever vaccine.

This clonotype was found many times. The chain couples TRBV6-2 or TRBV6-3 to TRBJ2-1, with TRBD2 matching 8 bases. Trimming removed 5 bases from V and 1 base from J; junction bases left unmatched: 4. This CDR3 comprises 15 residues. The germline V gene encodes CDR1 MNHEY and CDR2 SVGEGT. CDR3 in amino acids: CASSPSGGSYNEQFF. The CDR3 DNA sequence: TGTGCCAGCAGTCCCAGCGGGGGATCCTACAATGAGCAGTTCTTC.

The J gene is TRBJ1-2, the V gene TRBV6-2 or TRBV6-3; D is ambiguous. Germline V gene data show CDR1 as MNHEY and CDR2 as SVGEGT. Between the trimmed V and J ends, which lost 7 bases and 7 bases, there was a span of 4 bases. The CDR3 has 9 residues. The CDR3 bases are TGTGCCAGCAAGGGTGGCTACACCTTC. Residues: CASKGGYTF.

This clonotype has more than one count but fewer than ten. The V call is TRBV6-1, the J call TRBJ2-7; TRBD1 or TRBD2 may be the D gene (5 bases each). Per the germline V gene, CDR1 is MNHNS and CDR2 is SASEGT. There are 17 residues in the CDR3. V lost 1 base and J lost 0, with 16 bases in between. The CDR3 DNA reads as TGTGCCAGCAGTGAAGGAGTAGGTTGGGGGAGCTCCTACGAGCAGTACTTC. Protein product: CASSEGVGWGSSYEQYF.

At least ten counts were recorded for this clonotype. The chain recombines TRBV30 with TRBJ1-1; no firm D call. Per the germline V gene, CDR1 is GTSNPN and CDR2 is SVGIG (reference sequence). Trimming stripped 3 bases from V and 2 bases from J, with 10 bases between. The CDR3 consists of 13 residues. Here the CDR3 DNA reads TGTGCCTGGAGCACAGAGTTTAACACTGAAGCTTTCTTT. Its protein is CAWSTEFNTEAFF.

This clonotype was seen ten or more times. The chain uses TRBV5-6 and TRBJ1-2, with TRBD1 matching 9 bases. V dropped 4 bases and J dropped 0; count of bases not matched to a gene: 4. The CDR3 is 15 amino acids. Germline CDR1 reads SGHDT; CDR2 reads YYEEEE. The CDR3 nucleotides read TGTGCCAGCAGCCCGCGGACAGGGGCTAACTATGGCTACACCTTC. Its translation: CASSPRTGANYGYTF.

This clonotype was seen ten or more times. The gene calls are TRBV5-1 and TRBJ2-1; D gene ambiguous. Germline V lookup: CDR1 SGHRS, CDR2 YFSETQ. The CDR3 has 14 residues. The V end lost 2 bases, the J end lost 3 bases, and 9 bases lay between the germline ends. The CDR3 nucleotides read TGCGCCAGCAGCTTTCTGGGCGTCTACAATGAGCAGTTCTTC. This translates into CASSFLGVYNEQFF.

In its sample, this clonotype was seen many times. The chain is built from TRBV19 and TRBJ1-1; 10 positions match TRBD1. The CDR3 is 15 amino acids. J gave up 4 bases and V 6 bases, and 8 bases lay outside the gene matches. Germline V gene lookup returns CDR1 LNHDA and CDR2 SQIVND (reference sequence). The CDR3 sequence: CASRYPGQGGTEAFF. As DNA, the CDR3 is TGTGCCAGTAGGTACCCTGGACAGGGGGGCACTGAAGCTTTCTTT. Using reference TRBV19 and TRBJ1-1 for the parts outside the CDR3, the full variable domain is DGGITQSPKYLFRKEGQNVTLSCEQNLNHDAMYWYRQDPGQGLRLIYYSQIVNDFQKGDIAEGYSVSREKKESFPLTVTSAQKNPTAFYLCASRYPGQGGTEAFFGQGTRLTVV.

The genes are TRBV20-1 and TRBJ1-5, with 9 positions matching TRBD1. V gave up 6 bases and J gave up 6 bases; unmatched junction bases: 9. This CDR3 is 14 amino acids long. Germline V gene sequence: CDR1 DFQATT, CDR2 SNEGSKA (reference sequence). CDR3 sequence (DNA): TGCAGTGCCCGACGGGACAGGGCAATTCAGCCCCAGCATTTT. Amino acid sequence: CSARRDRAIQPQHF.

This clonotype was observed at least ten times. The V gene is TRBV5-1, the J gene TRBJ2-5; D is perhaps TRBD2 (6 bases). Trimming shortened V by 2 bases and J by 6 bases, and 14 bases separated the two germline ends. The CDR3 extends over 14 amino acids. Germline loops: CDR1 SGHRS, CDR2 YFSETQ. In DNA, the CDR3 is TGCGCCAGCAGCTTTGAGATGGAGGGGAAGACCCAGTACTTC. Translation gives CASSFEMEGKTQYF.

This clonotype showed up many times. The chain uses TRBV6-5 and TRBJ1-1, with D possibly being TRBD1 (5 bases). The CDR3 sequence is 14 residues long. Germline assignment: CDR1 MNHEY and CDR2 SVGAGI. Trimming stripped 6 bases from V and 2 bases from J, with 13 bases between. CDR3 coding DNA: TGTGCCAGCAGGATCCCAGGGTTTAACACTGAAGCTTTCTTT. It is translated as CASRIPGFNTEAFF.

Many counts were recorded for this clonotype. The chain joins TRBV7-2 to TRBJ2-2, with TRBD2 matching over 14 bases. Germline lookup yields CDR1 SGHTA and CDR2 FQGNSA. V lost 1 base to trimming and J lost 9 bases; unmatched junction nucleotides: 4. This CDR3 has 16 residues. The DNA for the CDR3 is TGTGCCAGCAGCTTAGATGGGACTAGCGGGGGAAGGGAGCTGTTTTTT. Its protein is CASSLDGTSGGRELFF.

This clonotype has a handful of counts. This sequence joins TRBV15 and TRBJ1-6; D not certain. V lost 0 bases and J lost 7, with 7 bases in between. This CDR3 is 14 amino acids long. Germline V lookup: CDR1 LNHNV, CDR2 YYDKDF (reference sequence). CDR3 sequence: CATSRDSLNSPLHF. In DNA, the CDR3 is TGTGCCACCAGCAGAGATTCATTAAATTCACCCCTCCACTTT. Full variable domain (rest looked up from reference TRBV15 and TRBJ1-6): DAMVIQNPRYQVTQFGKPVTLSCSQTLNHNVMYWYQQKSSQAPKLLFHYYDKDFNNEADTPDNFQSRRPNTSFCFLDIRSPGLGDTAMYLCATSRDSLNSPLHFGNGTRLTVT.

This clonotype was seen only a few times. This chain links TRBV4-2 with TRBJ1-2; no reliable D call. The CDR3 runs 13 residues. Germline CDR1 reads LGHNA; CDR2 reads YNFKEQ. Trimming pared 0 bases from V and 8 bases from J, leaving 10 bases between. CDR3 nucleotide sequence: TGTGCCAGCAGCCAAGACAGGCACAAGGGCTACACCTTC. Its protein is CASSQDRHKGYTF.

This clonotype was observed many times. The V gene is TRBV7-2, the J gene TRBJ2-1; D not certain. This CDR3 comprises 14 residues. The germline V gene encodes CDR1 SGHTA and CDR2 FQGNSA. With 5 bases removed from V and 6 bases from J, the gap between germline ends came to 14 bases. Here the CDR3 DNA reads TGTGCCAGCAGCCCGCTTTGGGGTGGCAATGAGCAGTTCTTC. Translated: CASSPLWGGNEQFF. The full variable domain, completed using reference TRBV7-2 and TRBJ2-1, is GAGVSQSPSNKVTEKGKDVELRCDPISGHTALYWYRQSLGQGLEFLIYFQGNSAPDKSGLPSDRFSAERTGGSVSTLTIQRTQQEDSAVYLCASSPLWGGNEQFFGPGTRLTVL.

This clonotype was observed a handful of times. The chain links TRBV24-1 to TRBJ2-3; 7 bases align to TRBD2. V shed 6 bases, J shed 0 bases, and the junction held 5 bases outside the gene matches. Looked up from germline, CDR1 is KGHDR and CDR2 is SFDVKD. The CDR3 totals 15 residues. CDR3 loop: CATSKAGSSTDTQYF. CDR3 sequence (DNA): TGTGCCACCAGTAAAGCGGGATCTAGCACAGATACGCAGTATTTT.

There are many counts of this clonotype. The CDR3 DNA follows: TGTGCCAGCAGCACCAGACGGTTACTACCCAGGGGAAACTCCTACAATGAGCAGTTCTTC. This encodes CASSTRRLLPRGNSYNEQFF. The chain combines TRBV7-3 with TRBJ2-1; D possibly corresponds to TRBD1 (6 bases). With 5 bases removed from V and 0 bases from J, the gap between germline ends came to 26 bases. CDR1 is SGHTA and CDR2 is FQGTGA in the germline V gene. CDR3 length equals 20 residues.

This clonotype was seen a handful of times. The rearrangement uses TRBV6-5 and TRBJ1-3; D remains unclear. CDR3 size: 17 residues. Germline V gene lookup returns CDR1 MNHEY and CDR2 SVGAGI. Trimming removed 0 bases from V and 0 bases from J, with 12 bases in between. The CDR3 sequence is CASSYSSQTSSGNTIYF. The CDR3, as DNA: TGTGCCAGCAGTTACTCATCACAGACGAGCTCTGGAAACACCATATATTTT.

This chain links TRBV9 with TRBJ1-2; D remains ambiguous. CDR3 size: 13 residues. With 3 bases removed from V and 2 bases from J, the gap between germline ends came to 8 bases. The germline CDR1 and CDR2 sequences are SGDLS and YYNGEE. The DNA of the CDR3 is TGTGCCAGCAGCGGCTGGATGAACTATGGCTACACCTTC. It encodes CASSGWMNYGYTF.